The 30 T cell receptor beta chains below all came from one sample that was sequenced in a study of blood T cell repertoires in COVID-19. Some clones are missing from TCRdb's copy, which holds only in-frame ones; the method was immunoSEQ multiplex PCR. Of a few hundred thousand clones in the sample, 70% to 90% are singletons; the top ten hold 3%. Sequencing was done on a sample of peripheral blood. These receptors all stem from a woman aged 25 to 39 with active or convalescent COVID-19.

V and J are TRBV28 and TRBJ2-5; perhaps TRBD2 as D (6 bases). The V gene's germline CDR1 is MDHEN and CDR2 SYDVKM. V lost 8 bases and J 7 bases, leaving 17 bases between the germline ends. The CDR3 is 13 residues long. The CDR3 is CASEQGRLGTQYF. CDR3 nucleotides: TGTGCCAGCGAACAAGGGAGGTTGGGGACCCAGTACTTC.

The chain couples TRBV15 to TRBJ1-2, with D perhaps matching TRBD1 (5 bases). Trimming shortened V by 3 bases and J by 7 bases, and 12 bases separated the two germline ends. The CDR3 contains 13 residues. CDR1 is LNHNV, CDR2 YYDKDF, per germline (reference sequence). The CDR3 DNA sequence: TGTGCCACCAGCAGGGCAGGGAGGGGTGGCTACACCTTC. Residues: CATSRAGRGGYTF. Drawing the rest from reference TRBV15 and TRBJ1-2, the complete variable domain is DAMVIQNPRYQVTQFGKPVTLSCSQTLNHNVMYWYQQKSSQAPKLLFHYYDKDFNNEADTPDNFQSRRPNTSFCFLDIRSPGLGDTAMYLCATSRAGRGGYTFGSGTRLTVV.

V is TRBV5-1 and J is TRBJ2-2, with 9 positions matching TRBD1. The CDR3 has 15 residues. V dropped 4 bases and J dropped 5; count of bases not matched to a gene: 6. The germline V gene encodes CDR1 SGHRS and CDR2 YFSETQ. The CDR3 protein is CASSNGQGTTGELFF. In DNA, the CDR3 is TGCGCCAGCAGCAACGGACAGGGGACGACCGGGGAGCTGTTTTTT.

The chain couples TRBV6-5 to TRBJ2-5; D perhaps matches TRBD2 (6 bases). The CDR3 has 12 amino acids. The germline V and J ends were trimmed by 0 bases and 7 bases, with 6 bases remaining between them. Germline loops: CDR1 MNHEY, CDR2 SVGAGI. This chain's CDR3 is CASSYSGGTQYF. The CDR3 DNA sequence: TGTGCCAGCAGTTACTCCGGGGGGACCCAGTACTTC.

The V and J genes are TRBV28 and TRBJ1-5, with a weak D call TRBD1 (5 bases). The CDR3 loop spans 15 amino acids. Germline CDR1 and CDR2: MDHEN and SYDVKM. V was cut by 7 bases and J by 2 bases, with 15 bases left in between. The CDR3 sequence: CASTGGGTGNQPQHF. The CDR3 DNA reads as TGTGCCAGCACTGGGGGGGGGACCGGCAATCAGCCCCAGCATTTT.

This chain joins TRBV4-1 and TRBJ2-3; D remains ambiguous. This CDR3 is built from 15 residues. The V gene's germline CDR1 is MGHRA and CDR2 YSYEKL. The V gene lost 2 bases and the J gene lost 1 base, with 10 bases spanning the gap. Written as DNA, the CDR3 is TGCGCCAGCAGCCAACGGAGCGCCGGCACAGATACGCAGTATTTT. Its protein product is CASSQRSAGTDTQYF.

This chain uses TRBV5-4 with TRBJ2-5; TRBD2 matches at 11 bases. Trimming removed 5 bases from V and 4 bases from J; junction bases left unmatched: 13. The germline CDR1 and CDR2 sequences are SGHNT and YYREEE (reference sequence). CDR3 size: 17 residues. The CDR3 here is CASSLPGLAGGRETQYF. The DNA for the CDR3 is TGTGCCAGCAGTCTCCCGGGGTTAGCGGGGGGGCGAGAGACCCAGTACTTC.

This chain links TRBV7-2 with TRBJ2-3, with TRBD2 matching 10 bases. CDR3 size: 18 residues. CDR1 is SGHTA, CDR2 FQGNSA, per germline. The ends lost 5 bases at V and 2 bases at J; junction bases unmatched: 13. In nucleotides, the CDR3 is TGTGCCAGCAGCCTCCGAGGGTCTAGCGGGGGACCCACAGATACGCAGTATTTT. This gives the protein CASSLRGSSGGPTDTQYF.

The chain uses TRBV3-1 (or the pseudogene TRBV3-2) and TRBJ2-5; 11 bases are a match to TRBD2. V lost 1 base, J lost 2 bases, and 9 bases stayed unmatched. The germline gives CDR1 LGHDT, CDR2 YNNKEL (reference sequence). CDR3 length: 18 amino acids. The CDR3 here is CASSQVGMLAGGQETQYF. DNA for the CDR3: TGTGCCAGCAGCCAAGTCGGAATGCTAGCGGGGGGACAAGAGACCCAGTACTTC.

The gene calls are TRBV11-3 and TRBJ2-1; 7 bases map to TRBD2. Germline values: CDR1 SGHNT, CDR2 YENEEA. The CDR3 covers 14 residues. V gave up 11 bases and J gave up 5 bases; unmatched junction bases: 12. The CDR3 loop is CASIPGLTDNEQFF. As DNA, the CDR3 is TGTGCCTCAATCCCGGGACTAACTGACAATGAGCAGTTCTTC.

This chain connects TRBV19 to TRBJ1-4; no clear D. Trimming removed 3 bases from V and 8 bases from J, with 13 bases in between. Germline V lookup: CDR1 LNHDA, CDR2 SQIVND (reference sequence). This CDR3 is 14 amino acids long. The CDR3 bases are TGTGCCAGTAGTATTGGCGGAGGGATCGAAAAACTGTTTTTT. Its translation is CASSIGGGIEKLFF. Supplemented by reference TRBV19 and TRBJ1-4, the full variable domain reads DGGITQSPKYLFRKEGQNVTLSCEQNLNHDAMYWYRQDPGQGLRLIYYSQIVNDFQKGDIAEGYSVSREKKESFPLTVTSAQKNPTAFYLCASSIGGGIEKLFFGSGTQLSVL.

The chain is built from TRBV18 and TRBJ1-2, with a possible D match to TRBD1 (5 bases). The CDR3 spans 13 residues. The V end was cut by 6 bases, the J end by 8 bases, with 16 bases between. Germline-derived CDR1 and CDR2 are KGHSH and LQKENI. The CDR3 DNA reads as TGTGCCAGCTCCCAGAGTAGGGGCGAGGGCTACACCTTC. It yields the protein CASSQSRGEGYTF.

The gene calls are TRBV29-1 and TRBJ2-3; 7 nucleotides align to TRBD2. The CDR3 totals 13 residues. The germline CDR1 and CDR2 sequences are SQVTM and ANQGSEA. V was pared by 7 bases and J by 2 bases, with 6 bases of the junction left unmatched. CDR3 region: CSALGRSTDTQYF. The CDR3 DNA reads TGCAGCGCCCTCGGGAGGTCCACAGATACGCAGTATTTT.

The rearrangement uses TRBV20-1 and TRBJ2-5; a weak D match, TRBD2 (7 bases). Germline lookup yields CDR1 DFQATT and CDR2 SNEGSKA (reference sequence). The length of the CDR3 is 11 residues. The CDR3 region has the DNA TGCAAGTGGGGGGGCCGGGAGACCCAGTACTTC. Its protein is CKWGGRETQYF.

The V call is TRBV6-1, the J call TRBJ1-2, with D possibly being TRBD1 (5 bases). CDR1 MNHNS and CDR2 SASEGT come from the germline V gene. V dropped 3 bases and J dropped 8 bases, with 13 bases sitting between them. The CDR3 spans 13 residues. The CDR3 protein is CASSDPGLRGYTF. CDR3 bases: TGTGCCAGCAGTGACCCGGGACTGAGGGGCTACACCTTC.

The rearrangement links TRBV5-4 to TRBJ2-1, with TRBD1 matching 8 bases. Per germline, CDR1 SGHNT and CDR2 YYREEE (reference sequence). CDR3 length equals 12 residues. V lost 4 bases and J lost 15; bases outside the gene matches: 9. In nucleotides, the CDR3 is TGTGCCAGCAGCCGGCAGGGGGCGCAGGGGTTCTTC. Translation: CASSRQGAQGFF.

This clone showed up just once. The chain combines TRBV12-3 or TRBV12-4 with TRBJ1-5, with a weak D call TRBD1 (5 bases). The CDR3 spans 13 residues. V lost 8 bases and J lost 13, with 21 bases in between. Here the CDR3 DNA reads TGTGCCAGCGGCTTGACAGAAGATGCCTGGCAGCATTTT. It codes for CASGLTEDAWQHF.

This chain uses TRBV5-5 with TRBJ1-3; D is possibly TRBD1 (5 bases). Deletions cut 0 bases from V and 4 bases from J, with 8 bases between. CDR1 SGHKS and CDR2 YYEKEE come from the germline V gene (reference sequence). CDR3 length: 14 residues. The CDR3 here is CASSLEGRGNTIYF. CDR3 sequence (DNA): TGTGCCAGCAGCTTGGAGGGGCGAGGAAACACCATATATTTT.

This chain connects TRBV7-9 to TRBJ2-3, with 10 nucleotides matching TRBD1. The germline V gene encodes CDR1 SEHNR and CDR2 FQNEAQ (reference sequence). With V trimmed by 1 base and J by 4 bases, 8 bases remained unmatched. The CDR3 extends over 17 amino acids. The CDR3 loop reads CASSLGGQGRRPDTQYF. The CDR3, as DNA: TGTGCCAGCAGCTTAGGGGGACAGGGGCGAAGGCCAGATACGCAGTATTTT.

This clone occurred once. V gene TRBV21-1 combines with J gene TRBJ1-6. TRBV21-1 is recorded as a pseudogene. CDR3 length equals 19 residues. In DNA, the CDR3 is TGTGCCAGCAGCAAAGTCCCCGGAGACTCCAGCTCCTATAATTCACCCCTCCACTTT. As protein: CASSKVPGDSSSYNSPLHF.

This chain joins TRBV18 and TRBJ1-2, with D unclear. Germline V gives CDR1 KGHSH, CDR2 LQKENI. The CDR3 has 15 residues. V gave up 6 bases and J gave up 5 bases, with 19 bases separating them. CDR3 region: CASSAEGHPPYGYTF. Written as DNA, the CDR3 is TGTGCCAGCTCCGCCGAGGGCCACCCCCCGTATGGCTACACCTTC.

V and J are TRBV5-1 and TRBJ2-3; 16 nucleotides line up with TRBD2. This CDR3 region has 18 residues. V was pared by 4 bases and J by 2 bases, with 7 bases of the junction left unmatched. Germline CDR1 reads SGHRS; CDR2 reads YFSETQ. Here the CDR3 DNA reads TGCGCCAGCAGCCCAGGGACTAGCGGGGGGGCGTTCACAGATACGCAGTATTTT. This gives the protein CASSPGTSGGAFTDTQYF.

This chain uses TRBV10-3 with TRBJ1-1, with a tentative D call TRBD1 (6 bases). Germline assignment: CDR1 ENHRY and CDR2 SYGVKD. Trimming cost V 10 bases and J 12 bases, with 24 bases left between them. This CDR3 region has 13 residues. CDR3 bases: TGTGCCACCAGGCCCAGGGAGGGGGTCAGGTCTTTCTTT. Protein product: CATRPREGVRSFF.

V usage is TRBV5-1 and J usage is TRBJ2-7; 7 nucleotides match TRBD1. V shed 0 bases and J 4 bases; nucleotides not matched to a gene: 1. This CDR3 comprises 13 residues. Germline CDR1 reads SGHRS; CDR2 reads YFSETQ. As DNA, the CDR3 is TGCGCCAGCAGCTTGGCGACAGGGTACGAGCAGTACTTC. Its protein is CASSLATGYEQYF.

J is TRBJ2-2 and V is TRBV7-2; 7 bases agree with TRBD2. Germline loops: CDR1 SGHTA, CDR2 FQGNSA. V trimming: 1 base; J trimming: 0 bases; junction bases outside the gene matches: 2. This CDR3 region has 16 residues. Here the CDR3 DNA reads TGTGCCAGCAGCTTAGTGACTAGCCCGAACACCGGGGAGCTGTTTTTT. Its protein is CASSLVTSPNTGELFF. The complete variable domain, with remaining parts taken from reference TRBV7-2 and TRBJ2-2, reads GAGVSQSPSNKVTEKGKDVELRCDPISGHTALYWYRQSLGQGLEFLIYFQGNSAPDKSGLPSDRFSAERTGGSVSTLTIQRTQQEDSAVYLCASSLVTSPNTGELFFGEGSRLTVL.

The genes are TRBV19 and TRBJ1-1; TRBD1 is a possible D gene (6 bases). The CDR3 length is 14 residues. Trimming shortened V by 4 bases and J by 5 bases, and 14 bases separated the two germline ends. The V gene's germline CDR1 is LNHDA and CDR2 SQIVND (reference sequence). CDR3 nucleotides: TGTGCCAGTAGTACCACAGGGATGGTGACTGAAGCTTTCTTT. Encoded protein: CASSTTGMVTEAFF.

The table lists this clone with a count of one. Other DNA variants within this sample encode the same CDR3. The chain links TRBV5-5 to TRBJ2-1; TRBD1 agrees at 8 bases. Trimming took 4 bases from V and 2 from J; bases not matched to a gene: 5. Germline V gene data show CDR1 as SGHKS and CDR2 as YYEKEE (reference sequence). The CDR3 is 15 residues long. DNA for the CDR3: TGTGCCAGCAGCCCAGGACAGGGAGCCTACAATGAGCAGTTCTTC. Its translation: CASSPGQGAYNEQFF.

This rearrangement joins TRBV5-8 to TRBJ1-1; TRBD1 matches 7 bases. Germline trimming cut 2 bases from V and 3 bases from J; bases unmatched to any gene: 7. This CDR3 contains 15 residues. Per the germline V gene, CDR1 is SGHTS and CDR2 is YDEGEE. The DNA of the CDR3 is TGTGCCAGCAGCTTAGGCCAGGGGGTCTACACTGAAGCTTTCTTT. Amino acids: CASSLGQGVYTEAFF.

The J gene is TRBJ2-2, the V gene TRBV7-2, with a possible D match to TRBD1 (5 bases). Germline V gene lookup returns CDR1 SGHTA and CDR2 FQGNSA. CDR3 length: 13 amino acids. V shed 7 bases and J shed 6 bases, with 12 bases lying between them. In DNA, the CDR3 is TGTGCCAGCATGCAGGGAAGATCCGGGGAGCTGTTTTTT. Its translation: CASMQGRSGELFF.

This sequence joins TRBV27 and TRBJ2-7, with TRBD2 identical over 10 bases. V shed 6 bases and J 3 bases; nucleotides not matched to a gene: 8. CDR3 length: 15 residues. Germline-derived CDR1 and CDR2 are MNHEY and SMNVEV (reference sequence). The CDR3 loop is CASREVSGGFYEQYF. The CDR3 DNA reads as TGTGCCAGCAGGGAGGTTAGCGGGGGGTTCTACGAGCAGTACTTC.